Following are 31 T cell receptor beta chains from one sample sequenced in a study of blood T cell repertoires in COVID-19. The table came from immunoSEQ multiplex PCR; TCRdb's copy has only in-frame clones and leaves some out. The sample consists of a few hundred thousand clones, approximately 86% of them appearing once. What was sequenced was peripheral blood. These receptors were taken from a woman in her seventies with COVID-19, enrolled during active disease.

V gene TRBV5-1 combines with J gene TRBJ2-1; 9 positions agree with TRBD1. The CDR3 runs to 15 residues. V lost 4 bases and J lost 5; bases outside the gene matches: 7. Germline V gives CDR1 SGHRS, CDR2 YFSETQ. CDR3 bases: TGCGCCAGCAGCGAACGGACAGGGGCCAACAATGAGCAGTTCTTC. Translation gives CASSERTGANNEQFF.

The rearrangement links TRBV6-5 to TRBJ2-5; D remains ambiguous. The V gene lost 2 bases and the J gene lost 5 bases, with 9 bases spanning the gap. The CDR3 covers 13 residues. Germline V gives CDR1 MNHEY, CDR2 SVGAGI. The CDR3 coding sequence is TGTGCCAGCAGTTACGCGGCTAGGGAGACCCAGTACTTC. This gives the protein CASSYAARETQYF.

J is TRBJ2-7 and V is TRBV11-2; D uncertain. V was shortened by 1 base and J by 4 bases, with 14 bases between the two germline ends. The V gene's germline CDR1 is SGHAT and CDR2 FQNNGV. The CDR3 contains 15 residues. CDR3 residues: CASSLVAGYPYEQYF. The CDR3 DNA reads TGTGCCAGCAGCTTAGTGGCAGGATATCCTTACGAGCAGTACTTC. The full variable domain, its missing parts supplied by reference TRBV11-2 and TRBJ2-7, is EAGVAQSPRYKIIEKRQSVAFWCNPISGHATLYWYQQILGQGPKLLIQFQNNGVVDDSQLPKDRFSAERLKGVDSTLKIQPAKLEDSAVYLCASSLVAGYPYEQYFGPGTRLTVT.

The chain employs TRBV18 and TRBJ2-7; possibly TRBD2 for D (6 bases). Germline V CDR1 and CDR2: KGHSH, LQKENI. The germline V and J ends were trimmed by 2 bases and 7 bases, with 15 bases remaining between them. The CDR3 length is 14 residues. CDR3 amino acids: CASSPWAGMGEQYF. CDR3 sequence (DNA): TGTGCCAGCTCACCATGGGCGGGGATGGGGGAGCAGTACTTC.

This CDR3 is CASSQGTAGGNYEQYF. DNA for the CDR3: TGCGCCAGCAGCCAAGGTACGGCGGGGGGAAACTACGAGCAGTACTTC. The chain uses TRBV4-3 and TRBJ2-7; 8 bases are shared with TRBD2. V was clipped by 1 base and J by 3 bases; unmatched bases: 8. The CDR3 loop spans 16 amino acids. The germline CDR1 and CDR2 sequences are LGHNA and YSLEER.

The rearrangement links TRBV6-2 or TRBV6-3 to TRBJ2-1; 8 bases line up with TRBD1. Germline-derived CDR1 and CDR2 are MNHEY and SVGEGT. The junction had 9 bases not matched to a gene; V was cut back by 0 bases and J by 8 bases. This CDR3 region has 16 residues. In nucleotides, the CDR3 is TGTGCCAGCAGTTACTCGATGCCAGGGGGCAGCCATGAGCAGTTCTTC. This codes for CASSYSMPGGSHEQFF.

This chain connects TRBV9 to TRBJ1-3, with D possibly TRBD1 on 6 matching bases. The CDR3 is 16 amino acids. Germline V gene data show CDR1 as SGDLS and CDR2 as YYNGEE. Trimming took 0 bases from V and 1 from J, leaving 11 bases between them. CDR3 in DNA: TGTGCCAGCAGCGTAGACTACGGACAGTCTGGAAACACCATATATTTT. It specifies CASSVDYGQSGNTIYF.

For the CDR3, the DNA is TGTGCCAGCACCCCCCAAAACACCGGGGAGCTGTTTTTT. It translates to CASTPQNTGELFF. The chain uses TRBV13 and TRBJ2-2; D call uncertain. In germline, CDR1 is PRHDT, CDR2 FYEKMQ (reference sequence). V lost 7 bases, J lost 2 bases, and 8 bases lay in between. The CDR3 extends over 13 amino acids.

The chain carries TRBV30 and TRBJ1-1; TRBD1 aligns across 7 bases. The CDR3 is 14 amino acids. CDR1 and CDR2 (germline): GTSNPN, SVGIG (reference sequence). With 0 bases clipped from V and 5 bases from J, the junction kept 6 bases outside the gene matches. The CDR3 DNA is TGTGCCTGGAGTGTAGGGGCAGGGGGAACTGAAGCTTTCTTT. Translation: CAWSVGAGGTEAFF.

The genes are TRBV19 and TRBJ1-4, with 9 bases fitting TRBD1. The ends lost 5 bases at V and 6 bases at J; junction bases unmatched: 4. In germline, CDR1 is LNHDA, CDR2 SQIVND (reference sequence). The CDR3 loop spans 14 amino acids. CDR3 sequence reads: CASSRGTGYEKLFF. The CDR3 DNA follows: TGTGCCAGTAGTCGCGGGACAGGGTATGAAAAACTGTTTTTT.

The chain is built from TRBV4-2 and TRBJ1-2; unclear D gene. This CDR3 is built from 14 residues. The V gene lost 0 bases and the J gene lost 6 bases, with 11 bases spanning the gap. Germline V gene data show CDR1 as LGHNA and CDR2 as YNFKEQ. For the CDR3, the DNA is TGTGCCAGCAGCCAAGATCGGGAGCTAGATGGCTACACCTTC. It is translated as CASSQDRELDGYTF.

This rearrangement joins TRBV6-5 to TRBJ1-1, with unresolved D. V lost 2 bases, J lost 5 bases, and 12 bases lay in between. Germline CDR1 is MNHEY and CDR2 is SVGAGI. This CDR3 region has 14 residues. The CDR3 DNA reads as TGTGCCAGCAGTTACCACTCCGGGGAGACTGAAGCTTTCTTT. Its protein product is CASSYHSGETEAFF.

V gene TRBV30 combines with J gene TRBJ1-1; 9 bases agree with TRBD1. V lost 5 bases to trimming and J lost 1 base; unmatched junction nucleotides: 8. Per germline, CDR1 GTSNPN and CDR2 SVGIG (reference sequence). The CDR3 is 15 residues long. The CDR3 reads CAWGRYRGPNTEAFF. In DNA, the CDR3 is TGTGCCTGGGGCCGCTACAGGGGGCCGAACACTGAAGCTTTCTTT.

V and J are TRBV6-1 and TRBJ2-3; TRBD1 matches 12 bases. The CDR3 is made up of 17 amino acids. With 5 bases clipped from V and 3 bases from J, the junction kept 9 bases outside the gene matches. Germline values: CDR1 MNHNS, CDR2 SASEGT. The CDR3 DNA is TGTGCCAGCAGTAAAGTGGGACAGGGGGCGATAACAGATACGCAGTATTTT. It yields the protein CASSKVGQGAITDTQYF.

This chain uses TRBV28 with TRBJ1-4; the D is unclear. V gave up 7 bases and J gave up 6 bases, with 15 bases separating them. CDR3 length: 14 amino acids. Germline CDR1 MDHEN, CDR2 SYDVKM. CDR3 residues: CASINPGGHEKLFF. The CDR3 DNA reads as TGTGCCAGCATTAACCCAGGAGGGCATGAAAAACTGTTTTTT.

J is TRBJ1-2 and V is TRBV3-1 (or the pseudogene TRBV3-2), with TRBD1 matching 9 bases. Germline trimming cut 2 bases from V and 4 bases from J; bases unmatched to any gene: 2. The CDR3 is 14 amino acids. CDR1 and CDR2 from the germline V gene are LGHDT and YNNKEL (reference sequence). CDR3 in amino acids: CASSQPTGGYGYTF. The CDR3, as DNA: TGTGCCAGCAGCCAACCGACAGGGGGCTATGGCTACACCTTC.

The gene calls are TRBV6-6 and TRBJ1-5; 10 bases match TRBD1. Per the germline V gene, CDR1 is MNHNY and CDR2 is SVGAGI (reference sequence). The junction had 7 bases not matched to a gene; V was cut back by 10 bases and J by 4 bases. The CDR3 runs 14 residues. CDR3 sequence (DNA): TGTGCCACCGTGGGACAGGGGCGGAATCAGCCCCAGCATTTT. Protein product: CATVGQGRNQPQHF.

V is TRBV28 and J is TRBJ1-5; maybe TRBD1 (5 bases). This CDR3 has 13 amino acids. Per germline, CDR1 MDHEN and CDR2 SYDVKM. V was shortened by 6 bases and J by 12 bases, with 18 bases between the two germline ends. In nucleotides, the CDR3 is TGTGCCAGCAGGCAGGGTGTCCGTGGTCTCCAGCATTTT. Protein product: CASRQGVRGLQHF.

This chain joins TRBV6-2 or TRBV6-3 and TRBJ2-7; 11 positions agree with TRBD2. With V trimmed by 2 bases and J by 0 bases, 18 bases remained unmatched. This CDR3 has 21 residues. The germline V gene encodes CDR1 MNHEY and CDR2 SVGEGT. The CDR3 is CASSYDAFLVAGGPSSYEQYF. CDR3 sequence (DNA): TGTGCCAGCAGTTACGACGCTTTTCTGGTAGCGGGGGGGCCGAGCTCCTACGAGCAGTACTTC.

V gene TRBV7-3 combines with J gene TRBJ2-7, with 7 bases lining up with TRBD1. CDR3 length equals 14 residues. Germline V gene data show CDR1 as SGHTA and CDR2 as FQGTGA. V lost 6 bases and J lost 2; bases outside the gene matches: 7. CDR3 region: CASSQTGDTYEQYF. The CDR3 nucleotides are TGTGCCAGCAGTCAAACAGGGGACACCTACGAGCAGTACTTC. The full variable domain, rest sourced from reference TRBV7-3 and TRBJ2-7, is GAGVSQTPSNKVTEKGKYVELRCDPISGHTALYWYRQSLGQGPEFLIYFQGTGAADDSGLPNDRFFAVRPEGSVSTLKIQRTERGDSAVYLCASSQTGDTYEQYFGPGTRLTVT.

This clone has only a few counts. This chain links TRBV5-4 with TRBJ1-2, with D possibly being TRBD1 (5 bases). The V and J ends lost 2 bases and 4 bases respectively, with 15 bases between them. CDR1 is SGHNT and CDR2 is YYREEE in the germline V gene (reference sequence). The CDR3 has 15 residues. CDR3 sequence reads: CASSLLLGGGYGYTF. The CDR3, as DNA: TGTGCCAGCAGCTTACTGCTTGGGGGAGGCTATGGCTACACCTTC.

The gene calls are TRBV15 and TRBJ1-6; D is ambiguous. V lost 1 base, J lost 4 bases, and 5 bases lay in between. CDR1 LNHNV and CDR2 YYDKDF come from the germline V gene (reference sequence). CDR3 length: 14 amino acids. The CDR3 is CATSRVLYNSPLHF. The DNA for the CDR3 is TGTGCCACCAGCAGAGTACTGTATAATTCACCCCTCCACTTT.

V and J are TRBV7-9 and TRBJ1-4; TRBD1 agrees at 7 bases. Germline CDR1 and CDR2: SEHNR and FQNEAQ (reference sequence). V was pared by 5 bases and J by 0 bases, with 3 bases of the junction left unmatched. CDR3 length equals 15 residues. Written as DNA, the CDR3 is TGTGCCAGCAGCACCGACAGGGCAACTAATGAAAAACTGTTTTTT. It codes for CASSTDRATNEKLFF.

This rearrangement joins TRBV27 to TRBJ1-1; D perhaps matches TRBD1 (5 bases). There are 15 residues in the CDR3. The V end lost 9 bases, the J end lost 4 bases, and 21 bases lay between the germline ends. Germline CDR1 reads MNHEY; CDR2 reads SMNVEV (reference sequence). This chain's CDR3 is CASLLPGQSGTEAFF. CDR3 coding DNA: TGTGCCAGTCTTCTACCAGGGCAATCAGGCACTGAAGCTTTCTTT.

This clone occurred a few times. The chain recombines TRBV19 with TRBJ1-2; D possibly corresponds to TRBD1 (5 bases). V was pared by 8 bases and J by 5 bases, with 24 bases between. Germline V gene sequence: CDR1 LNHDA, CDR2 SQIVND (reference sequence). The CDR3 is made up of 16 amino acids. CDR3 sequence: CASGITSYQAGYGYTF. The CDR3 coding sequence is TGTGCCAGTGGGATTACTTCTTACCAGGCAGGGTATGGCTACACCTTC.

The chain joins TRBV5-1 to TRBJ1-1; D possibly corresponds to TRBD1 (6 bases). The CDR3 totals 13 residues. Trimming removed 4 bases from V and 3 bases from J, with 10 bases in between. Germline V gene sequence: CDR1 SGHRS, CDR2 YFSETQ. The CDR3 region has the DNA TGCGCCAGCAGCGCCGGACAGTACACTGAAGCTTTCTTT. Translated: CASSAGQYTEAFF.

This chain uses TRBV5-6 with TRBJ1-5; D perhaps matches TRBD1 (5 bases). Germline V gene data show CDR1 as SGHDT and CDR2 as YYEEEE. CDR3 size: 13 residues. Trimming shortened V by 4 bases and J by 1 base, and 6 bases separated the two germline ends. As DNA, the CDR3 is TGTGCCAGCAGCAGGGGAAGCAATCAGCCCCAGCATTTT. Translated, it gives CASSRGSNQPQHF.

V is TRBV6-5 and J is TRBJ2-5; 12 nucleotides line up with TRBD1. The CDR3 runs to 16 residues. The V and J ends lost 2 bases and 5 bases, in that order; junction bases with no gene match: 6. The V gene's germline CDR1 is MNHEY and CDR2 SVGAGI. This CDR3 is CASSYRDRGRGETQYF. CDR3 coding DNA: TGTGCCAGCAGTTACCGGGACAGGGGGCGCGGGGAGACCCAGTACTTC.

This chain joins TRBV6-1 and TRBJ1-2, with a tentative D call TRBD1 (5 bases). The CDR3 spans 15 residues. The V end was cut by 3 bases, the J end by 3 bases, with 14 bases between. CDR1 is MNHNS, CDR2 SASEGT, per germline. CDR3 DNA sequence: TGTGCCAGCAGTGAGTTCGGGGGAGCGGACTATGGCTACACCTTC. Protein product: CASSEFGGADYGYTF.

In its sample, this clone was seen once. The chain employs TRBV19 and TRBJ1-1; 8 bases align to TRBD1. The germline V gene encodes CDR1 LNHDA and CDR2 SQIVND (reference sequence). The CDR3 spans 14 residues. Trimming removed 4 bases from V and 3 bases from J; junction bases left unmatched: 4. The CDR3 sequence is CASSTGQGDTEAFF. CDR3 nucleotide sequence: TGTGCCAGTAGTACCGGACAGGGTGACACTGAAGCTTTCTTT. The full variable domain, rest sourced from reference TRBV19 and TRBJ1-1, is DGGITQSPKYLFRKEGQNVTLSCEQNLNHDAMYWYRQDPGQGLRLIYYSQIVNDFQKGDIAEGYSVSREKKESFPLTVTSAQKNPTAFYLCASSTGQGDTEAFFGQGTRLTVV.

The chain uses TRBV9 and TRBJ2-3; D is unclear. This CDR3 is 13 amino acids long. The germline CDR1 and CDR2 sequences are SGDLS and YYNGEE. V was clipped by 0 bases and J by 3 bases, with 5 bases between them. CDR3 loop: CASSVGQTDTQYF. The CDR3 DNA follows: TGTGCCAGCAGCGTAGGGCAGACAGATACGCAGTATTTT.